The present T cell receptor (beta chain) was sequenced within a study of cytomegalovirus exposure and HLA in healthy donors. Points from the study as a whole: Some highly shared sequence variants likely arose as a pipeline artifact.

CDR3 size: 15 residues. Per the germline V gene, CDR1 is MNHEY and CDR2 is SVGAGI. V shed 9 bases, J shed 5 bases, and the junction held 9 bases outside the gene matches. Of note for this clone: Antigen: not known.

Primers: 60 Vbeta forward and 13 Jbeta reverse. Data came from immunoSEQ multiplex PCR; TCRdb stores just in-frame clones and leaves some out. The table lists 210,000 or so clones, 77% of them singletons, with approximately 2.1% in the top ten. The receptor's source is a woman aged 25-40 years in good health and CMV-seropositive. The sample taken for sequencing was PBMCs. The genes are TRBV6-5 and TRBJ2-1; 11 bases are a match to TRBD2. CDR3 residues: CASSRGTSGNNEQFF. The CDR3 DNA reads TGTGCCAGTAGTCGGGGGACTAGCGGTAACAATGAGCAGTTCTTC.